This T cell receptor beta chain was identified in a study of Ad26.COV2.S vaccination and SARS-CoV-2 variants. Study-wide results and limits: Researchers cautioned that TCR breadth and depth analyses may have underestimated total T cell responses. It was found that vaccine and placebo recipients had similar non-spike TCR breadth.

As to treatment: around 19 received Ad26.COV2.S at low or high dose, single or two shots; about 5 received placebo; per-sample allocation not given. All samples were drawn on day 63, counting from the first vaccine or placebo injection. Vaccination used an Ad26 vector expressing Wuhan-strain SARS-CoV-2 spike. Here immunoSEQ multiplex PCR was the method, and the copy in TCRdb shows in-frame clones only, minus some. The sample has 350,000 to 450,000 clones, about 89% seen once. The CDR3 loop spans 15 amino acids. Per germline, CDR1 MNHEY and CDR2 SMNVEV (reference sequence). Trimming took 8 bases from V and 10 from J, leaving 23 bases between them. On this clone: Its antigen is currently unknown.

The specimen comprised peripheral blood, sampled in a trial of Ad26.COV2.S vaccine versus placebo. The V gene is TRBV27, the J gene TRBJ2-2; D tentatively fits TRBD1 or TRBD2 (5 bases each). This clonotype was sampled from a person between 18 and 65 years old who received the Ad26.COV2.S COVID-19 vaccine or a placebo. CDR3 sequence (DNA): TGTGCCAGCTCCGCCGGGACGGCATTGGGTGCGGAGCTGTTTTTT. Translating it yields CASSAGTALGAELFF.